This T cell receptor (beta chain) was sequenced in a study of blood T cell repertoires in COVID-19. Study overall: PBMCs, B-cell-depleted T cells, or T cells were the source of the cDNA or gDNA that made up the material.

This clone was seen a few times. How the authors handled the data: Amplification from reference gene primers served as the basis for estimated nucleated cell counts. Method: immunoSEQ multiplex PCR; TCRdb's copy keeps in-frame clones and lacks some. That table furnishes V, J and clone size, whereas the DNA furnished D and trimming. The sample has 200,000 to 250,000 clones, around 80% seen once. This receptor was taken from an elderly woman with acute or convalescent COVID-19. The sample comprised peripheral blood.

In DNA, the CDR3 is TGTGCCTGGACAAACAGGCAAAGAGGGAACACTGAAGCTTTCTTT. Translating gives CAWTNRQRGNTEAFF. The chain links TRBV30 to TRBJ1-1, with a weak D call TRBD1 (5 bases). Between the trimmed V and J ends, which lost 4 bases and 1 base, there was a span of 16 bases. The CDR3 runs 15 residues. From germline, CDR1 is GTSNPN and CDR2 SVGIG (reference sequence).